The TCR beta chain described here comes from a study of Ad26.COV2.S vaccination and SARS-CoV-2 variants. Regarding treatment: about 20 received Ad26.COV2.S at low or high dose, single or two shots; about 5 received placebo; per-sample allocation not given. Day 63 after the first injection of vaccine or placebo was the sampling time. Sequencing was performed with immunoSEQ multiplex PCR; in TCRdb, only in-frame clones are kept and a portion is missing. The data hold around 400,000 clones, with about 91% observed a single time. V lost 0 bases, J lost 0 bases, and 10 bases stayed unmatched. CDR3 size: 19 residues. Germline assignment: CDR1 LGHNA and CDR2 YSLEER.

The clonotype originates from a person aged 18-60 years who received the Ad26.COV2.S COVID-19 vaccine or a placebo. The rearrangement links TRBV4-3 to TRBJ2-1; 8 nucleotides match TRBD2. The sequences come from peripheral blood, collected in a trial of Ad26.COV2.S vaccine versus placebo. The CDR3 region is CASSQDPAGEGSSYNEQFF. CDR3 sequence (DNA): TGCGCCAGCAGCCAAGACCCAGCGGGGGAGGGCAGCTCCTACAATGAGCAGTTCTTC.